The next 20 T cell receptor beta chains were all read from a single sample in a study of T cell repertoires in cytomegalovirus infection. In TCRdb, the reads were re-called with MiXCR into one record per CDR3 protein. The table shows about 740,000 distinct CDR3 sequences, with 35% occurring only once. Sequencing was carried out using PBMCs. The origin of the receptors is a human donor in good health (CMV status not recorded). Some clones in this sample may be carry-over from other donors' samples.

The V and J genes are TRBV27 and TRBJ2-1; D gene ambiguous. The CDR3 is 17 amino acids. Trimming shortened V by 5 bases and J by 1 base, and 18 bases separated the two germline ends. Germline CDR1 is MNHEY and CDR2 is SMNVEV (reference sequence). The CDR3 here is CASSPRRKIMSYNEQFF. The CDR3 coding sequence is TGTGCCAGCAGTCCCAGACGGAAGATAATGTCCTACAATGAGCAGTTCTTC.

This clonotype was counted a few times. The DNA of the CDR3 is TGTGCCAGCTTACCGTCATTTGCTAACTATGGCTACACCTTC. Its translation: CASLPSFANYGYTF. This sequence joins TRBV28 and TRBJ1-2; D remains ambiguous. V lost 8 bases and J lost 0, with 13 bases in between. The CDR3 loop spans 14 amino acids. Germline CDR1 is MDHEN and CDR2 is SYDVKM.

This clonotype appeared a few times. CDR3 region: CSASGLAGDDNTQYF. The CDR3 DNA reads TGCAGTGCTAGTGGGCTAGCGGGAGATGATAATACGCAGTATTTT. The V gene is TRBV20-1, the J gene TRBJ2-3, with 10 bases fitting TRBD2. The CDR3 contains 15 residues. The V and J ends lost 3 bases and 7 bases, in that order; junction bases with no gene match: 10. Germline CDR1 DFQATT, CDR2 SNEGSKA (reference sequence).

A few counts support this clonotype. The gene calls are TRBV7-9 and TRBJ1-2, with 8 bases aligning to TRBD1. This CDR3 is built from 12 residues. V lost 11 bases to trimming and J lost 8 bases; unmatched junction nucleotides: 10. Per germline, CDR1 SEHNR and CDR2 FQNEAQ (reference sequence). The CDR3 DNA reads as TGTGCCTCTCAGGGGGCGGACGACGGCTACACCTTC. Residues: CASQGADDGYTF.

CDR3 sequence (DNA): TGTGCCAGCAGCCTCATAGCCCCCCTAGCGGGGGTTACCGGGGAGCTGTTTTTT. It yields the protein CASSLIAPLAGVTGELFF. The chain joins TRBV7-6 to TRBJ2-2, with 10 nucleotides matching TRBD2. The V gene end was trimmed by 5 bases and the J gene end by 5 bases; junction bases not matched to a gene: 14. The germline V gene has CDR1 SGHVS and CDR2 FNYEAQ. The CDR3 runs 18 residues.

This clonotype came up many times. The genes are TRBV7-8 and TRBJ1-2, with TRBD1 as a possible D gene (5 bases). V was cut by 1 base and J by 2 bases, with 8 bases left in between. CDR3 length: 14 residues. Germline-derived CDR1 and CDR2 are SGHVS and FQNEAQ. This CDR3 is CASSLGQSNYGYTF. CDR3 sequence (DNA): TGTGCCAGCAGCTTAGGACAGTCAAACTATGGCTACACCTTC.

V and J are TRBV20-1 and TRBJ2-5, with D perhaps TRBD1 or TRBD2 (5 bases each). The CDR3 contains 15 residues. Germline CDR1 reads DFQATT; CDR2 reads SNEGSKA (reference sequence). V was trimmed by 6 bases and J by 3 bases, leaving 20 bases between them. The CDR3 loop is CSAPEAPGREETQYF. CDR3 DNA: TGCAGTGCCCCTGAAGCCCCGGGGCGGGAAGAGACCCAGTACTTC.

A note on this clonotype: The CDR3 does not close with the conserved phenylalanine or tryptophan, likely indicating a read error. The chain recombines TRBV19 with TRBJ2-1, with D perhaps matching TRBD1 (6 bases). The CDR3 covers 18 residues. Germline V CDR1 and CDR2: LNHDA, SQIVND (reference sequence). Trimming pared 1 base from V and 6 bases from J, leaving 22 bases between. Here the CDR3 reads CASSIGGYRVGGLNEQFL. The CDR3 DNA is TGTGCCAGTAGTATAGGAGGTTACAGGGTCGGTGGGCTCAATGAGCAGTTCTTA.

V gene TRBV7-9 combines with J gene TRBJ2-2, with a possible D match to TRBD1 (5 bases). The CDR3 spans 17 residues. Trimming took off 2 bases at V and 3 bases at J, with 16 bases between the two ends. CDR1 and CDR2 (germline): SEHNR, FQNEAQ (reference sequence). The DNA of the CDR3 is TGTGCCAGCAGCTTAAGAGCGAGTAGGACACACACCGGGGAGCTGTTTTTT. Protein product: CASSLRASRTHTGELFF.

CDR3 DNA: TGTGCCACCAGCAGGGACAGCTATGGCTACACCTTC. As protein: CATSRDSYGYTF. The chain recombines TRBV15 with TRBJ1-2; possibly TRBD1 for D (6 bases). V was trimmed by 3 bases and J by 4 bases, leaving 6 bases between them. Looked up from germline, CDR1 is LNHNV and CDR2 is YYDKDF (reference sequence). This CDR3 region has 12 residues.

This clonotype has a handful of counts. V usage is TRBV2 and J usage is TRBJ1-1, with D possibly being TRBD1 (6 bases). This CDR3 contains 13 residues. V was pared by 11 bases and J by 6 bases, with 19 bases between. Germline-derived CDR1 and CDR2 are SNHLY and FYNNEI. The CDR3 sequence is CAGHFRGEAEAFF. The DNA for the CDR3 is TGTGCCGGGCACTTCAGGGGCGAGGCTGAAGCTTTCTTT.

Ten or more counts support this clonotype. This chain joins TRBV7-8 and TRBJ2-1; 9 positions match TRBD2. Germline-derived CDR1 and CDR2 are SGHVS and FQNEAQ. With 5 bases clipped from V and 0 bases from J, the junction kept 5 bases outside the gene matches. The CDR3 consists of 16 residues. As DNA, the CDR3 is TGTGCCAGCAGCCAATATAGCGGGAGCTCCTACAATGAGCAGTTCTTC. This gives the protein CASSQYSGSSYNEQFF.

CDR3 region: CASSFGTMRTEAFF. The CDR3 bases are TGTGCCAGCAGTTTCGGGACGATGCGGACTGAAGCTTTCTTT. The V gene is TRBV28, the J gene TRBJ1-1; weak D call: TRBD1 (5 bases). The CDR3 is 14 amino acids. Germline assignment: CDR1 MDHEN and CDR2 SYDVKM. V dropped 3 bases and J dropped 5 bases, with 13 bases sitting between them.

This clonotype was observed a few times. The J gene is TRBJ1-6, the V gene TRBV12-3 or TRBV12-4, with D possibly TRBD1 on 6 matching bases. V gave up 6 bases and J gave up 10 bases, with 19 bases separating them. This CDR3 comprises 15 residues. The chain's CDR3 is CASSLRTARRSPLHF. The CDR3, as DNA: TGTGCCAGCAGCCTAAGGACAGCCCGCCGGTCACCCCTCCACTTT.

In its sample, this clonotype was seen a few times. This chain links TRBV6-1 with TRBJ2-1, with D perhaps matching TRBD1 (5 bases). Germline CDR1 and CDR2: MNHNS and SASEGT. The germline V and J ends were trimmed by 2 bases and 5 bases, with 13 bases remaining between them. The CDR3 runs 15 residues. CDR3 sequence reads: CASSELRVRDNEQFF. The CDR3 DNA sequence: TGTGCCAGCAGTGAACTCAGGGTCCGGGACAATGAGCAGTTCTTC.

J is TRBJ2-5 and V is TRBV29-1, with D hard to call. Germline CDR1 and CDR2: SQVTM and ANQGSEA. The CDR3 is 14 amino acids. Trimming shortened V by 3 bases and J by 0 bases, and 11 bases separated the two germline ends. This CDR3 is CSVDSARDQETQYF. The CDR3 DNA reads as TGCAGCGTTGATTCCGCCAGAGACCAAGAGACCCAGTACTTC.

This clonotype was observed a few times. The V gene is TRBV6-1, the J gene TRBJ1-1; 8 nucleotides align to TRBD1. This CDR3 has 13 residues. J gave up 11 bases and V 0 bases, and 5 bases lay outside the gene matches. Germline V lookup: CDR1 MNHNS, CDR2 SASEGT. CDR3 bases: TGTGCCAGCAGTGAAGCCTGGACAGGGATCGCTTTCTTT. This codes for CASSEAWTGIAFF.

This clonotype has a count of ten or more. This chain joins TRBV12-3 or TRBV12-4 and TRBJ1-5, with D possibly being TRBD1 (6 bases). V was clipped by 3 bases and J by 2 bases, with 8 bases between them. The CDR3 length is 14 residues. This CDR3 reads CASSFQGRNQPQHF. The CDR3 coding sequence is TGTGCCAGCAGTTTCCAGGGGCGCAATCAGCCCCAGCATTTT.

As DNA, the CDR3 is TGCAGTGCTAGCGGACCCTCGAACTACGAGCAGTACTTC. Its protein is CSASGPSNYEQYF. The chain recombines TRBV20-1 with TRBJ2-7, with D uncertain. The V gene's germline CDR1 is DFQATT and CDR2 SNEGSKA (reference sequence). Trimming left V 3 bases short and J 3 bases short, with 12 bases between. The CDR3 has 13 amino acids.

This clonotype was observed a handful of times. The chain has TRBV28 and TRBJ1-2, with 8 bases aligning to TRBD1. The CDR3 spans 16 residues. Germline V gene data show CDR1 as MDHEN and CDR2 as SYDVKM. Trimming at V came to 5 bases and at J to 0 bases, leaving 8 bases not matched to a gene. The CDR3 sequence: CASSKDRVLPNYGYTF. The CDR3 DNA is TGTGCCAGCAGTAAGGACAGGGTACTTCCTAACTATGGCTACACCTTC.